The next 7 T cell receptor beta chains were all read from a single sample in a study of blood T cell repertoires in COVID-19. TCRdb's copy holds only in-frame clones and misses some; the assay was immunoSEQ multiplex PCR. This repertoire shows roughly 200,000 clones, approximately 81% found once; its top ten account for 15% to 20%. Sequenced input: peripheral blood. The receptors derive from a person between 65 and 79 years old with COVID-19, enrolled during active disease.

The chain links TRBV11-2 to TRBJ1-1; D gene unclear. The germline V gene has CDR1 SGHAT and CDR2 FQNNGV. V gave up 5 bases and J gave up 4 bases, with 14 bases separating them. The CDR3 covers 14 residues. CDR3 in DNA: TGTGCCAGCAGCGCAACCACCTATACCACTGAAGCTTTCTTT. Its protein is CASSATTYTTEAFF.

J is TRBJ2-1 and V is TRBV27; TRBD2 agrees at 7 bases. The CDR3 is 17 residues long. The trim removed 5 bases at V and 9 bases at J, leaving 19 bases unmatched. Germline lookup yields CDR1 MNHEY and CDR2 SMNVEV (reference sequence). The CDR3 DNA sequence: TGTGCCAGCAGTCCTACCTGGACTAGAGCTTTGGGGGGTGAGCAGTTCTTC. It yields the protein CASSPTWTRALGGEQFF.

This chain connects TRBV19 to TRBJ1-2; 9 bases align to TRBD1. CDR1 is LNHDA, CDR2 SQIVND, per germline (reference sequence). There are 16 residues in the CDR3. The J segment lost 1 base and the V segment lost 5 bases, leaving 8 bases of the junction unmatched. The CDR3 DNA follows: TGTGCCAGTAGTTCACCGGGACAGGGCTTTAACTATGGCTACACCTTC. This codes for CASSSPGQGFNYGYTF.

This chain links TRBV7-2 with TRBJ1-5; TRBD1 matches at 7 bases. The germline CDR1 and CDR2 sequences are SGHTA and FQGNSA. The CDR3 contains 15 residues. Unmatched junction bases numbered 10, after V lost 5 bases and J lost 6 bases. CDR3 sequence (DNA): TGTGCCAGCAGCCGCCTAGGGGGCGCGGGTCAGCCCCAGCATTTT. Residues: CASSRLGGAGQPQHF. Combining the CDR3 with reference TRBV7-2 and TRBJ1-5 gives the whole variable domain GAGVSQSPSNKVTEKGKDVELRCDPISGHTALYWYRQSLGQGLEFLIYFQGNSAPDKSGLPSDRFSAERTGGSVSTLTIQRTQQEDSAVYLCASSRLGGAGQPQHFGDGTRLSIL.

The J gene is TRBJ1-2, the V gene TRBV28; 7 bases map to TRBD1. Germline assignment: CDR1 MDHEN and CDR2 SYDVKM. With 5 bases clipped from V and 6 bases from J, the junction kept 18 bases outside the gene matches. This CDR3 contains 17 residues. CDR3 DNA: TGTGCCAGCAGTACTGACAGGGAGATCGGCATGAAGGATGGCTACACCTTC. This encodes CASSTDREIGMKDGYTF.

The chain is built from TRBV27 and TRBJ1-1; 9 positions agree with TRBD1. Germline loops: CDR1 MNHEY, CDR2 SMNVEV (reference sequence). The CDR3 is 16 residues long. V lost 10 bases to trimming and J lost 1 base; unmatched junction nucleotides: 13. The CDR3, as DNA: TGTGCCACCTCTGACAGGGGGAATTTCCCGAACACTGAAGCTTTCTTT. Protein sequence: CATSDRGNFPNTEAFF.

The chain employs TRBV5-1 and TRBJ2-5; D unresolved. CDR1 and CDR2 (germline): SGHRS, YFSETQ. This CDR3 has 13 residues. Trimming stripped 4 bases from V and 5 bases from J, with 12 bases between. The CDR3, as DNA: TGCGCCAGCAGCCCAGACACTCTCGAGACCCAGTACTTC. It codes for CASSPDTLETQYF.